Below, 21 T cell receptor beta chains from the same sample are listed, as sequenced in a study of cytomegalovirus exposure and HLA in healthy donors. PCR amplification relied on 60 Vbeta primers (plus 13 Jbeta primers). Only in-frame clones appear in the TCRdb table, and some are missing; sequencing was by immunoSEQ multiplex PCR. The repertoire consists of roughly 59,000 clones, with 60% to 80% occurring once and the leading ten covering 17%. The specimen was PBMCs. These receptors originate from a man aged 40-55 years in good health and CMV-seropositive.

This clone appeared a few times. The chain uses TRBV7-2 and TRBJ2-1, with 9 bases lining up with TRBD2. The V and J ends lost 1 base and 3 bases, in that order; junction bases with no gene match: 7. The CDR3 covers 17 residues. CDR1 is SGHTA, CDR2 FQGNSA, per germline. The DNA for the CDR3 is TGTGCCAGCAGCTTAGGGTGGAGCGGGGGGAACTACAATGAGCAGTTCTTC. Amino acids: CASSLGWSGGNYNEQFF.

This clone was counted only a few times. CDR3 region: CASSLSSGGQETQYF. In DNA form, the CDR3 reads TGTGCCAGCAGTTTAAGTAGCGGGGGGCAAGAGACCCAGTACTTC. The V call is TRBV27, the J call TRBJ2-5; TRBD2 matches at 10 bases. There are 15 residues in the CDR3. V trimming: 2 bases; J trimming: 2 bases; junction bases outside the gene matches: 2. CDR1 and CDR2 from the germline V gene are MNHEY and SMNVEV (reference sequence).

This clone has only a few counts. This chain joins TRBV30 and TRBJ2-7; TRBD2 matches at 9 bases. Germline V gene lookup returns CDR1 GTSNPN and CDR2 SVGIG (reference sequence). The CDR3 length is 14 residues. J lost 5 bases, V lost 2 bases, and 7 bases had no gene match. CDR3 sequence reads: CAWSWRGGPHEQYF. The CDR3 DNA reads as TGTGCCTGGAGTTGGCGGGGGGGCCCCCACGAGCAGTACTTC.

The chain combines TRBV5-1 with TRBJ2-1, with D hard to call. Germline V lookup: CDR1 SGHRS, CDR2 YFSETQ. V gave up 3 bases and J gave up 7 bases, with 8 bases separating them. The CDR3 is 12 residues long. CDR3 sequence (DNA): TGCGCCAGCAGCTGGGCATCGAATGAGCAGTTCTTC. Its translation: CASSWASNEQFF.

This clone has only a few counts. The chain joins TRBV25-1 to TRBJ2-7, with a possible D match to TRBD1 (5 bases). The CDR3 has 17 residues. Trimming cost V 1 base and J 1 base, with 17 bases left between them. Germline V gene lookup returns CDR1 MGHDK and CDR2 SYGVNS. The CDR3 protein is CASSELKIGEGSYEQYF. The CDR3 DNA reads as TGTGCCAGCAGTGAATTGAAGATAGGGGAAGGGTCCTACGAGCAGTACTTC.

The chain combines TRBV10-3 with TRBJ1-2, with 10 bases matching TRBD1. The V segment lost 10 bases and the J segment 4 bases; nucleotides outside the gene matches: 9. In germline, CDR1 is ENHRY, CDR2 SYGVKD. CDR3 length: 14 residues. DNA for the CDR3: TGTGCCACAACCTCCGGGACAGGGGCCTATGGCTACACCTTC. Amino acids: CATTSGTGAYGYTF.

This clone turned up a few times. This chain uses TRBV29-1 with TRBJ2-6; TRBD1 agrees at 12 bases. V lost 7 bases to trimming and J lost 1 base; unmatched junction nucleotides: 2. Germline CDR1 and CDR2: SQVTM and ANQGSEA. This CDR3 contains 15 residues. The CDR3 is CSAGQGASGANVLTF. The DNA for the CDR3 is TGCAGCGCGGGACAGGGGGCATCTGGGGCCAACGTCCTGACTTTC. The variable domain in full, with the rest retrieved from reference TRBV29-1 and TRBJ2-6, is SAVISQKPSRDICQRGTSLTIQCQVDSQVTMMFWYRQQPGQSLTLIATANQGSEATYESGFVIDKFPISRPNLTFSTLTVSNMSPEDSSIYLCSAGQGASGANVLTFGAGSRLTVL.

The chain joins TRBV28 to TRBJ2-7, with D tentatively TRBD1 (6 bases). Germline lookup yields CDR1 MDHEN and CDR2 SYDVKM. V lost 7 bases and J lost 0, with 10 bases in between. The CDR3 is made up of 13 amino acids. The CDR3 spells CASIRTDSYEQYF. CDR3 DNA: TGTGCCAGCATCAGGACAGACTCCTACGAGCAGTACTTC.

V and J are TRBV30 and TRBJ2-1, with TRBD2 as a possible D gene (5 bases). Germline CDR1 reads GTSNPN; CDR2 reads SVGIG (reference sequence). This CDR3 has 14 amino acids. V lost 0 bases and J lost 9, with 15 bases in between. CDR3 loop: CAWSVLVASGEQFF. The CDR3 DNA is TGTGCCTGGAGTGTACTGGTAGCGTCGGGTGAGCAGTTCTTC.

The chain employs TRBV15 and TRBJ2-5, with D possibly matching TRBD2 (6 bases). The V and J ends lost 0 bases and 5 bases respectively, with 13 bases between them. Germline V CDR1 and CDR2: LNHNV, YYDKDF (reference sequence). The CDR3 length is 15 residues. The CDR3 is CATSREGGPGETQYF. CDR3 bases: TGTGCCACCAGCAGAGAGGGGGGACCGGGGGAGACCCAGTACTTC.

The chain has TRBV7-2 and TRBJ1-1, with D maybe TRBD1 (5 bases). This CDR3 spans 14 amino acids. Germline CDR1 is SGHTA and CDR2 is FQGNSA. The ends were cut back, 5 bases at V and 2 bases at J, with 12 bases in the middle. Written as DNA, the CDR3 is TGTGCCAGCAGCCCGGGACTGAAAAACACTGAAGCTTTCTTT. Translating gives CASSPGLKNTEAFF.

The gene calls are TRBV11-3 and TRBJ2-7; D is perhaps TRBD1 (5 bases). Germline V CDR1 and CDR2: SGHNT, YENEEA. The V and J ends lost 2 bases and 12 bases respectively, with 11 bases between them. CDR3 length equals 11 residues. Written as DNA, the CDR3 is TGTGCCAGCAGCTTACAGGGTTTACTGTACTTC. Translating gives CASSLQGLLYF. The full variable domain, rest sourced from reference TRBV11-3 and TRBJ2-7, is EAGVVQSPRYKIIEKKQPVAFWCNPISGHNTLYWYLQNLGQGPELLIRYENEEAVDDSQLPKDRFSAERLKGVDSTLKIQPAELGDSAVYLCASSLQGLLYFGPGTRLTVT.

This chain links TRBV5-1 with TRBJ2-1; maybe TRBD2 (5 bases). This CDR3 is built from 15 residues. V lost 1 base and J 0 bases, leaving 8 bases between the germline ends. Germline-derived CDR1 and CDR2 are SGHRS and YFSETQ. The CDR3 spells CASSLLGSSYNEQFF. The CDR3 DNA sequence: TGCGCCAGCAGCTTGCTGGGGAGCTCCTACAATGAGCAGTTCTTC. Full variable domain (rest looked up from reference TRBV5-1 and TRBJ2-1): KAGVTQTPRYLIKTRGQQVTLSCSPISGHRSVSWYQQTPGQGLQFLFEYFSETQRNKGNFPGRFSGRQFSNSRSEMNVSTLELGDSALYLCASSLLGSSYNEQFFGPGTRLTVL.

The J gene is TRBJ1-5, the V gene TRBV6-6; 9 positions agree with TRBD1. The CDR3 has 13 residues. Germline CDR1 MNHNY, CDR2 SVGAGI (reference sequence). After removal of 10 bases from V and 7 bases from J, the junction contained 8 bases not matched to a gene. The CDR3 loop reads CATWDRVRQPQHF. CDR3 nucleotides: TGTGCCACCTGGGACAGGGTGAGGCAGCCCCAGCATTTT.

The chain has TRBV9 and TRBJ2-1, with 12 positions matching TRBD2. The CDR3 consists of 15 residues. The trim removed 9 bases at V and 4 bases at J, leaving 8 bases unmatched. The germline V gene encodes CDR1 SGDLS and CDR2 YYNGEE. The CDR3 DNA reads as TGTGCCACCACCCCCCTAGCGGGGGGGTACAATGAGCAGTTCTTC. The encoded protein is CATTPLAGGYNEQFF. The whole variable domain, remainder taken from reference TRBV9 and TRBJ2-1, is DSGVTQTPKHLITATGQRVTLRCSPRSGDLSVYWYQQSLDQGLQFLIQYYNGEERAKGNILERFSAQQFPDLHSELNLSSLELGDSALYFCATTPLAGGYNEQFFGPGTRLTVL.

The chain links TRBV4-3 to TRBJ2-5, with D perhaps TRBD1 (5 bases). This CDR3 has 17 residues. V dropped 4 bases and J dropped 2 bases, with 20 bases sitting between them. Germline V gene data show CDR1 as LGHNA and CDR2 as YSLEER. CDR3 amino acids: CASSRALPDTLQETQYF. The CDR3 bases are TGCGCCAGCAGCCGGGCGCTACCGGACACATTACAAGAGACCCAGTACTTC.

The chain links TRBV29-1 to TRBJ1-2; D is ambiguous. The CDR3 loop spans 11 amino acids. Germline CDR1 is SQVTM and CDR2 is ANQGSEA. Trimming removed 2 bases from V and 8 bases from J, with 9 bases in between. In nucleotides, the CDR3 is TGCAGCGTTGAATTGGGGAGCGGCTACACCTTC. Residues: CSVELGSGYTF.

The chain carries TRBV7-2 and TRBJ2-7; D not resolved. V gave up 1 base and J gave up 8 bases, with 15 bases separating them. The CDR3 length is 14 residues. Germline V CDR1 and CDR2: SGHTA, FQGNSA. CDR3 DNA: TGTGCCAGCAGCTTAGATTTTGGGCCGAATAAGCAGTACTTC. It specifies CASSLDFGPNKQYF.

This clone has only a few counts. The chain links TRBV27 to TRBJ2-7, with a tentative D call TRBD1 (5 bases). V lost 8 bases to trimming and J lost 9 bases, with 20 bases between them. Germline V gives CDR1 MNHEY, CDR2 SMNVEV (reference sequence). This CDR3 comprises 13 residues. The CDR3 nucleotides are TGTGCCAGCTCCTTGGACACAGGCCCCGGGCAGTACTTC. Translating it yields CASSLDTGPGQYF.

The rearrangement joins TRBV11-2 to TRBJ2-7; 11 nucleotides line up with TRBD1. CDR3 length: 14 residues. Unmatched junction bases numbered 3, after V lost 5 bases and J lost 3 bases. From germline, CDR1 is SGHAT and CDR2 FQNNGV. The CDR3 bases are TGTGCCAGCAGCCGTGGGACAGGGGGCTACGAGCAGTACTTC. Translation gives CASSRGTGGYEQYF.

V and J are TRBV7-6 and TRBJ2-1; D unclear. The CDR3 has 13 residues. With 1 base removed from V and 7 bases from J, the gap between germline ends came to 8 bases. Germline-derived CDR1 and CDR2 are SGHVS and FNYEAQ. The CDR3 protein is CASSLVLWNEQFF. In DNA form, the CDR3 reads TGTGCCAGCAGCTTAGTCCTATGGAATGAGCAGTTCTTC.